This T cell receptor beta chain is drawn from a study of vaccination and CD4 T cells after COVID-19. Study background: Vaccinees got either two BNT162b2 doses or two mRNA-1273 doses. Post-COVID draws came a median approximately 100 days after diagnosis (range 35 to 161). Samples from three convalescent patients were taken at day 14 and days 161 to 241 post-vaccination.

TCRdb re-derived calls from the PCR reads in MiXCR, one entry per CDR3 protein. The data contain approximately 36,000 distinct CDR3 sequences, around 35% of them singletons. Sample time point: late sampling 161 to 241 days after vaccination in a few convalescent patients. This clonotype has just a few counts. Its antigen is undetermined. Germline CDR1 and CDR2: DFQATT and SNEGSKA (reference sequence). Germline trimming cut 5 bases from V and 4 bases from J; bases unmatched to any gene: 10. The CDR3 runs to 15 residues. Study-wide results and limits: Median counts of SARS-CoV-2-reactive clonotypes increased from roughly 19 to 38; this difference was not significant.

The specimen comprised CD4+ T cells from blood, sampled about 7 months after SARS-CoV-2 vaccination. The rearrangement uses TRBV20-1 and TRBJ2-3; 9 bases fit TRBD2. The clonotype comes from a human donor who had recovered from COVID-19. The CDR3: CSAAVAGDLADTQYF. CDR3 coding DNA: TGCAGTGCTGCCGTAGCGGGAGACCTTGCAGATACGCAGTATTTT.